These 20 T cell receptor beta chains were all obtained from the same sample, sequenced in a study of resident and recirculating memory T cells in vitiligo (dated 2018 in TCRdb). Library preparation was by the immunoSEQ multiplex PCR assay. The table was pulled from immuneACCESS by TCRdb, which kept in-frame rearrangements only. Such tables lose some clones; where checked, under half of the loss comes from unresolved V genes, and the rest has no known cause. This sample lists about 42,000 clones; about nine tenths were detected once. 4.5% of the sample is in the top ten clones. Source material: blood. The receptors were sampled from a male donor with vitiligo.

The chain uses TRBV29-1 and TRBJ1-2, with no clear D. Germline lookup yields CDR1 SQVTM and CDR2 ANQGSEA. V was trimmed by 6 bases and J by 8 bases, leaving 13 bases between them. The CDR3 loop spans 11 amino acids. In DNA, the CDR3 is TGCAGCGTCCTCGGGGTGGGCGGCTACACCTTC. Amino acid sequence: CSVLGVGGYTF. The whole variable domain, remainder taken from reference TRBV29-1 and TRBJ1-2, is SAVISQKPSRDICQRGTSLTIQCQVDSQVTMMFWYRQQPGQSLTLIATANQGSEATYESGFVIDKFPISRPNLTFSTLTVSNMSPEDSSIYLCSVLGVGGYTFGSGTRLTVV.

The chain has TRBV5-1 and TRBJ2-7; TRBD1 matches 9 bases. The CDR3 has 16 residues. Germline V gene data show CDR1 as SGHRS and CDR2 as YFSETQ. The J segment lost 3 bases and the V segment lost 4 bases, leaving 11 bases of the junction unmatched. CDR3 residues: CASSRAGTGSIYEQYF. Here the CDR3 DNA reads TGCGCCAGCAGCCGAGCCGGGACAGGGTCGATCTACGAGCAGTACTTC.

This chain joins TRBV6-5 and TRBJ1-5; 9 positions match TRBD1. With V trimmed by 6 bases and J by 0 bases, 3 bases remained unmatched. Germline CDR1 MNHEY, CDR2 SVGAGI. The CDR3 sequence is 15 residues long. The CDR3 is CASRRQGGSNQPQHF. The CDR3 DNA follows: TGTGCCAGCAGGAGACAGGGGGGTAGCAATCAGCCCCAGCATTTT.

The chain joins TRBV30 to TRBJ2-5; D might be TRBD2 (6 bases). This CDR3 contains 15 residues. V was trimmed by 1 base and J by 2 bases, leaving 14 bases between them. Germline assignment: CDR1 GTSNPN and CDR2 SVGIG (reference sequence). CDR3 DNA sequence: TGTGCCTGGAGTGAGCGGGTAACGTATCAAGAGACCCAGTACTTC. As protein: CAWSERVTYQETQYF.

The chain links TRBV7-2 to TRBJ1-2; 7 bases match TRBD1. Germline V gene sequence: CDR1 SGHTA, CDR2 FQGNSA. The CDR3 consists of 16 residues. V was pared by 3 bases and J by 7 bases, with 14 bases of the junction left unmatched. The CDR3, as DNA: TGTGCCAGCAGCTTCTCCGGGACAGACAACCGGGGTGGCTACACCTTC. Its protein is CASSFSGTDNRGGYTF.

This clone was seen once. This chain connects TRBV14 to TRBJ1-1; 7 nucleotides line up with TRBD1. Germline values: CDR1 SGHDN, CDR2 FVKESK. This CDR3 has 16 amino acids. V was pared by 3 bases and J by 6 bases, with 13 bases of the junction left unmatched. The CDR3 loop is CASSHPTTGVFSEAFF. CDR3 sequence (DNA): TGTGCCAGCAGCCACCCGACTACAGGGGTGTTTTCTGAAGCTTTCTTT.

The chain has TRBV11-2 and TRBJ2-1, with D possibly matching TRBD2 (7 bases). The CDR3 is 17 residues long. The germline V and J ends were trimmed by 4 bases and 3 bases, with 19 bases remaining between them. Germline loops: CDR1 SGHAT, CDR2 FQNNGV. The CDR3 here is CASSSHRRGGNYNEQFF. As DNA, the CDR3 is TGTGCCAGCAGCTCTCACAGAAGGGGGGGCAACTACAATGAGCAGTTCTTC.

This clone appeared a single time. The genes are TRBV30 and TRBJ2-7, with TRBD2 as a possible D gene (7 bases). Germline values: CDR1 GTSNPN, CDR2 SVGIG (reference sequence). The CDR3 extends over 14 amino acids. V was pared by 5 bases and J by 1 base, with 15 bases between. CDR3 protein: CAWGVGGVSYEQYF. CDR3 sequence (DNA): TGTGCCTGGGGGGTAGGGGGGGTATCCTACGAGCAGTACTTC. The full variable domain, completed using reference TRBV30 and TRBJ2-7, is SQTIHQWPATLVQPVGSPLSLECTVEGTSNPNLYWYRQAAGRGLQLLFYSVGIGQISSEVPQNLSASRPQDRQFILSSKKLLLSDSGFYLCAWGVGGVSYEQYFGPGTRLTVT.

This clone was detected a few times. The chain recombines TRBV6-5 with TRBJ1-5; weak D call: TRBD1 (6 bases). This CDR3 has 13 amino acids. V dropped 6 bases and J dropped 6 bases, with 12 bases sitting between them. Per the germline V gene, CDR1 is MNHEY and CDR2 is SVGAGI. In DNA, the CDR3 is TGTGCCAGCAGCAACAGGGAAGGTCAGCCCCAGCATTTT. As protein: CASSNREGQPQHF.

The chain recombines TRBV13 with TRBJ2-5; D is ambiguous. The V and J ends lost 5 bases and 7 bases respectively, with 8 bases between them. The CDR3 has 11 residues. CDR1 PRHDT and CDR2 FYEKMQ come from the germline V gene (reference sequence). The CDR3 DNA follows: TGTGCCAGCAGCGCCGCCGGGACCCAGTACTTC. The encoded protein is CASSAAGTQYF.

The CDR3 sequence is CASSVTGTSEETQYF. Written as DNA, the CDR3 is TGCGCCAGCAGCGTGACCGGGACTAGCGAAGAGACCCAGTACTTC. The chain recombines TRBV5-1 with TRBJ2-5; 10 bases line up with TRBD2. This CDR3 has 15 amino acids. The ends lost 4 bases at V and 3 bases at J; junction bases unmatched: 6. The germline V gene encodes CDR1 SGHRS and CDR2 YFSETQ.

This chain joins TRBV9 and TRBJ2-5; TRBD2 aligns across 7 bases. V shed 0 bases and J 4 bases; nucleotides not matched to a gene: 9. From germline, CDR1 is SGDLS and CDR2 YYNGEE. The CDR3 has 16 amino acids. CDR3 DNA: TGTGCCAGCAGCGTAGCTACAGGAGGCGGGGGAGAGACCCAGTACTTC. This encodes CASSVATGGGGETQYF. The full variable domain, its missing parts supplied by reference TRBV9 and TRBJ2-5, is DSGVTQTPKHLITATGQRVTLRCSPRSGDLSVYWYQQSLDQGLQFLIQYYNGEERAKGNILERFSAQQFPDLHSELNLSSLELGDSALYFCASSVATGGGGETQYFGPGTRLLVL.

The chain links TRBV19 to TRBJ2-2; 10 nucleotides agree with TRBD2. This CDR3 is built from 18 residues. The trim removed 3 bases at V and 0 bases at J, leaving 7 bases unmatched. Per the germline V gene, CDR1 is LNHDA and CDR2 is SQIVND (reference sequence). CDR3 sequence: CASSIISGGPANTGELFF. The CDR3 DNA sequence: TGTGCCAGTAGTATTATTAGCGGGGGGCCCGCGAACACCGGGGAGCTGTTTTTT.

The chain recombines TRBV11-2 with TRBJ2-1; D possibly corresponds to TRBD2 (6 bases). The CDR3 loop spans 18 amino acids. Germline CDR1 reads SGHAT; CDR2 reads FQNNGV. V gave up 5 bases and J gave up 7 bases, with 27 bases separating them. CDR3 nucleotides: TGTGCCAGCAGCCTCACAGCCGGAGGGACCAGACTCTCTAATGAGCAGTTCTTC. As protein: CASSLTAGGTRLSNEQFF.

The chain recombines TRBV9 with TRBJ2-1, with 8 positions matching TRBD2. Germline values: CDR1 SGDLS, CDR2 YYNGEE. This CDR3 has 19 residues. Losses at the gene ends were 0 bases for V and 3 bases for J; bases not matched to a gene: 14. CDR3 in DNA: TGTGCCAGCAGCGTAGCTCCGGGACTAGGGAAATCGAGCTACAATGAGCAGTTCTTC. Translated, it gives CASSVAPGLGKSSYNEQFF.

The sample holds one count of this clone. The chain joins TRBV5-4 to TRBJ1-2, with D possibly TRBD1 on 6 matching bases. This CDR3 contains 15 residues. The V and J ends lost 0 bases and 4 bases respectively, with 13 bases between them. Germline V gives CDR1 SGHNT, CDR2 YYREEE (reference sequence). The CDR3 DNA reads TGTGCCAGCAGCTTGGGCAGGGGTCGTGCCTATGGCTACACCTTC. It is translated as CASSLGRGRAYGYTF.

CDR3 in DNA: TGTGCCAGCAGCCAAGGAATAGGGGATGATTCACCCCTCCACTTT. Amino acid sequence: CASSQGIGDDSPLHF. This chain connects TRBV4-2 to TRBJ1-6, with D tentatively TRBD1 (5 bases). V was trimmed by 1 base and J by 8 bases, leaving 12 bases between them. In germline, CDR1 is LGHNA, CDR2 YNFKEQ. CDR3 length: 15 residues.

This clone was counted a single time. The chain recombines TRBV10-3 with TRBJ1-5; 8 bases line up with TRBD1. The ends lost 6 bases at V and 3 bases at J; junction bases unmatched: 7. CDR1 and CDR2 (germline): ENHRY, SYGVKD. The CDR3 length is 15 residues. The CDR3 DNA follows: TGTGCCATCAGACTGACAGGGGAGCCCAATCAGCCCCAGCATTTT. Protein: CAIRLTGEPNQPQHF.

The chain is built from TRBV7-2 and TRBJ1-3, with 10 nucleotides matching TRBD1. There are 17 residues in the CDR3. J was trimmed by 0 bases and V by 3 bases; bases with no gene match: 5. CDR1 SGHTA and CDR2 FQGNSA come from the germline V gene. The chain's CDR3 is CASSLDRGSFSGNTIYF. In DNA, the CDR3 is TGTGCCAGCAGCTTGGACAGGGGGAGCTTCTCTGGAAACACCATATATTTT.

The J gene is TRBJ1-4, the V gene TRBV5-1; D gene unclear. The CDR3 totals 12 residues. Trimming took 4 bases from V and 7 from J, leaving 8 bases between them. Germline values: CDR1 SGHRS, CDR2 YFSETQ. The CDR3 coding sequence is TGCGCCAGCAGCGGAGAGACTGAAAAACTGTTTTTT. This sequence encodes CASSGETEKLFF.